These 18 T cell receptor beta chains were sequenced from one sample in a study of T cells in Graves' hyperthyroidism and ophthalmopathy. There were TCR beta CDR3 regions amplified from RNA transcripts. The HTBI primer set drove a first-round RT-PCR of the TCR CDR3. From the multiplex PCR reads, TCRdb called clonotypes with MiXCR, one entry per CDR3 protein. Among approximately 400,000 distinct CDR3 sequences listed, approximately 14% were seen once. The sample comprised blood. All receptors come from a young woman with Graves' hyperthyroidism.

This clonotype occurred many times. The V gene is TRBV27, the J gene TRBJ1-4; TRBD1 aligns across 7 bases. Unmatched junction bases numbered 4, after V lost 6 bases and J lost 0 bases. The CDR3 has 15 residues. Germline V CDR1 and CDR2: MNHEY, SMNVEV (reference sequence). Written as DNA, the CDR3 is TGTGCCAGCAGCCCAGGGGGTCCAACTAATGAAAAACTGTTTTTT. It specifies CASSPGGPTNEKLFF.

This clonotype was seen more than once but under ten times. This may be a read error, as it is one base from a much larger clone. The rearrangement uses TRBV3-1 and TRBJ1-1; the D gene is possibly TRBD1 (6 bases). The CDR3 is made up of 14 amino acids. Trimming shortened V by 1 base and J by 5 bases, and 11 bases separated the two germline ends. CDR1 is LGHDT and CDR2 is YNNKEL in the germline V gene (reference sequence). The CDR3 is CASSQGGRGTEAFF. The CDR3, as DNA: TGTGCCAGCAGCCAAGGTGGCAGGGGAACTGAAGCTTTCTTT. The full variable domain, completed using reference TRBV3-1 and TRBJ1-1, is DTAVSQTPKYLVTQMGNDKSIKCEQNLGHDTMYWYKQDSKKFLKIMFSYNNKELIINETVPNRFSPKSPDKAHLNLHINSLELGDSAVYFCASSQGGRGTEAFFGQGTRLTVV.

This clonotype was observed at least ten times. The chain is built from TRBV14 and TRBJ2-3, with 8 bases lining up with TRBD2. The CDR3 contains 17 residues. Germline V gives CDR1 SGHDN, CDR2 FVKESK. V dropped 2 bases and J dropped 4; count of bases not matched to a gene: 11. In nucleotides, the CDR3 is TGTGCCAGCAGCCAATTCGGGCCGATCGGGGGGGCAGATACGCAGTATTTT. Translated: CASSQFGPIGGADTQYF.

This clonotype was recorded many times. The chain recombines TRBV20-1 with TRBJ2-3, with a possible D match to TRBD2 (6 bases). CDR1 and CDR2 (germline): DFQATT, SNEGSKA (reference sequence). CDR3 length: 16 residues. Trimming cost V 3 bases and J 0 bases, with 16 bases left between them. The DNA of the CDR3 is TGCAGTGCTAGGGATGACTATCGGGGGAGCACAGATACGCAGTATTTT. Translating it yields CSARDDYRGSTDTQYF.

About this clonotype: A much more abundant neighbour one base away suggests this may be a read error. V and J are TRBV18 and TRBJ2-1; D is undetermined. Germline CDR1 KGHSH, CDR2 LQKENI. The CDR3 length is 15 residues. Trimming shortened V by 4 bases and J by 3 bases, and 13 bases separated the two germline ends. In DNA form, the CDR3 reads TGTGCCAGCTCACGAGCCGTGGCCCTCTACAATGAGCAGTTCTTC. Translating it yields CASSRAVALYNEQFF. Filled out from reference TRBV18 and TRBJ2-1, the complete variable domain reads NAGVMQNPRHLVRRRGQEARLRCSPMKGHSHVYWYRQLPEEGLKFMVYLQKENIIDESGMPKERFSAEFPKEGPSILRIQQVVRGDSAAYFCASSRAVALYNEQFFGPGTRLTVL.

Ten or more counts support this clonotype. This chain links TRBV5-6 with TRBJ1-1, with D maybe TRBD1 (5 bases). CDR1 and CDR2 from the germline V gene are SGHDT and YYEEEE. The CDR3 spans 16 residues. V was trimmed by 0 bases and J by 6 bases, leaving 18 bases between them. The CDR3 nucleotides are TGTGCCAGCAGCTTGGATCGGGGGAAGGGTTTTTCTGAAGCTTTCTTT. Translation gives CASSLDRGKGFSEAFF. The full variable domain, rest sourced from reference TRBV5-6 and TRBJ1-1, is DAGVTQSPTHLIKTRGQQVTLRCSPKSGHDTVSWYQQALGQGPQFIFQYYEEEERQRGNFPDRFSGHQFPNYSSELNVNALLLGDSALYLCASSLDRGKGFSEAFFGQGTRLTVV.

This clonotype came up once. This chain uses TRBV5-6 with TRBJ2-1; D is ambiguous. Germline V gene data show CDR1 as SGHDT and CDR2 as YYEEEE. The CDR3 has 12 amino acids. Deletions cut 4 bases from V and 7 bases from J, with 9 bases between. The CDR3 loop is CASSLWPNEQFF. For the CDR3, the DNA is TGTGCCAGCAGCCTATGGCCTAATGAGCAGTTCTTC.

This clonotype was detected many times. The rearrangement uses TRBV11-2 and TRBJ2-1; 11 positions agree with TRBD2. CDR1 SGHAT and CDR2 FQNNGV come from the germline V gene. This CDR3 has 13 amino acids. The V segment lost 5 bases and the J segment 13 bases; nucleotides outside the gene matches: 7. CDR3 DNA sequence: TGTGCCAGCAGCCCGACTAGCGGGATTACCCAGTTCTTC. Protein sequence: CASSPTSGITQFF.

The chain is built from TRBV12-3 or TRBV12-4 and TRBJ1-5; unclear D gene. Trimming stripped 3 bases from V and 11 bases from J, with 17 bases between. This CDR3 has 14 amino acids. In DNA, the CDR3 is TGTGCCAGCAGTTTTAAGGCAAAAGGGCAGTCCCAGCATTTT. Encoded protein: CASSFKAKGQSQHF.

The V and J genes are TRBV7-9 and TRBJ1-2, with 8 bases that match TRBD1. This CDR3 has 14 residues. V lost 3 bases, J lost 6 bases, and 6 bases stayed unmatched. CDR1 and CDR2 from the germline V gene are SEHNR and FQNEAQ (reference sequence). As DNA, the CDR3 is TGTGCCAGCAGCTTGGGGACAGGAAGCGATGGCTACACCTTC. Its translation: CASSLGTGSDGYTF. The whole variable domain, remainder taken from reference TRBV7-9 and TRBJ1-2, is DTGVSQNPRHKITKRGQNVTFRCDPISEHNRLYWYRQTLGQGPEFLTYFQNEAQLEKSRLLSDRFSAERPKGSFSTLEIQRTEQGDSAMYLCASSLGTGSDGYTFGSGTRLTVV.

There are many counts of this clonotype. V and J are TRBV19 and TRBJ2-5; 7 positions agree with TRBD1. Germline V lookup: CDR1 LNHDA, CDR2 SQIVND (reference sequence). There are 14 residues in the CDR3. V dropped 6 bases and J dropped 2; count of bases not matched to a gene: 6. CDR3 bases: TGTGCCAGTAGAGTAGCAGGGGGACAAGAGACCCAGTACTTC. Its protein is CASRVAGGQETQYF.

This clonotype was seen ten or more times. The V gene is TRBV2, the J gene TRBJ1-4, with D perhaps matching TRBD1 (5 bases). The germline CDR1 and CDR2 sequences are SNHLY and FYNNEI. Trimming stripped 7 bases from V and 4 bases from J, with 16 bases between. The CDR3 sequence is 15 residues long. This CDR3 is CASKPSGQSNEKLFF. DNA for the CDR3: TGTGCCAGCAAACCGTCGGGGCAGAGTAATGAAAAACTGTTTTTT.

The CDR3 reads CATGGPSGANVLTF. The CDR3 DNA reads TGTGCCACCGGGGGCCCTTCTGGGGCCAACGTCCTGACTTTC. The rearrangement joins TRBV7-9 to TRBJ2-6; D tentatively reads TRBD1 or TRBD2 (6 bases each). The germline V gene has CDR1 SEHNR and CDR2 FQNEAQ (reference sequence). The CDR3 has 14 residues. Between the trimmed V and J ends, which lost 10 bases and 1 base, there was a span of 11 bases.

This clonotype appeared many times. The chain is built from TRBV11-2 and TRBJ2-1; tentatively, D is TRBD2 (6 bases). V was shortened by 5 bases and J by 7 bases, with 18 bases between the two germline ends. This CDR3 has 15 amino acids. Per germline, CDR1 SGHAT and CDR2 FQNNGV. The CDR3 DNA reads as TGTGCCAGCAGCCCCGGGAGAGCGCGTCAGAATGAGCAGTTCTTC. Translation: CASSPGRARQNEQFF.

There are a few counts of this clonotype. A read error is possible here, since a much larger clone lies one base away. This sequence joins TRBV29-1 and TRBJ2-1; 10 bases map to TRBD1. This CDR3 region has 14 residues. The germline V gene encodes CDR1 SQVTM and CDR2 ANQGSEA. As DNA, the CDR3 is TGCAGCGTTCGGGGGGGGACAGGGGTCAATGAGCAGCTCTTC. Its translation: CSVRGGTGVNEQLF.

This clonotype was seen repeatedly, ten times or more. Compared with germline, one end of the junction differs, possibly owing to a read error. The rearrangement uses TRBV7-7 and TRBJ2-3; perhaps TRBD2 as D (5 bases). Germline CDR1 reads SSHAT; CDR2 reads FNYEAQ (reference sequence). The CDR3 spans 14 residues. The DNA for the CDR3 is TGTGCTAGCAGCTTATTGGCAGCGGCGGATACGCAGTATTTT. It codes for CASSLLAAADTQYF.

This CDR3 reads CASRSIGDRWEKLFF. CDR3 nucleotides: TGCGCCAGCCGCTCTATCGGGGACAGATGGGAAAAACTGTTTTTT. This chain uses TRBV4-1 with TRBJ1-4; 7 bases match TRBD1. The ends lost 8 bases at V and 8 bases at J; junction bases unmatched: 14. This CDR3 region has 15 residues. Germline assignment: CDR1 MGHRA and CDR2 YSYEKL.

The sample holds a few counts of this clonotype. The V and J genes are TRBV19 and TRBJ1-1; no clear D gene. Germline CDR1 LNHDA, CDR2 SQIVND (reference sequence). The CDR3 is made up of 14 amino acids. The V end was cut by 5 bases, the J end by 1 base, with 11 bases between. CDR3 sequence (DNA): TGTGCCAGTAGTGGGAGGGCGGGGAACACTGAAGCTTTCTTT. It encodes CASSGRAGNTEAFF.